This TCR beta chain was observed in a study of beta chain features in type 1 diabetes. Whole-study results and caveats: Significant though moderate, a shortening of TCRB CDR3s appeared in all four CD4+ subsets of Type 1 diabetes patients.

About this clone: What it recognizes is unknown.

Deletions cut 8 bases from V and 7 bases from J, with 15 bases between. Germline CDR1 and CDR2: MNHEY and SMNVEV (reference sequence). The CDR3 runs to 14 residues. The sequenced template was cDNA made from the entire isolated RNA. TCRdb keeps only in-frame clones here, not all; method: immunoSEQ multiplex PCR. The table has some 150,000 clones, 9.2% seen once. V usage is TRBV27 and J usage is TRBJ1-6, with D possibly TRBD1 on 5 matching bases. The sample comprised central memory CD4+ T cells from blood. This receptor was identified in a man younger than 35 in good health. The CDR3, as DNA: TGTGCCAGCTGCTGGGGCAGCGAGAATTCACCCCTCCACTTT. It is translated as CASCWGSENSPLHF.